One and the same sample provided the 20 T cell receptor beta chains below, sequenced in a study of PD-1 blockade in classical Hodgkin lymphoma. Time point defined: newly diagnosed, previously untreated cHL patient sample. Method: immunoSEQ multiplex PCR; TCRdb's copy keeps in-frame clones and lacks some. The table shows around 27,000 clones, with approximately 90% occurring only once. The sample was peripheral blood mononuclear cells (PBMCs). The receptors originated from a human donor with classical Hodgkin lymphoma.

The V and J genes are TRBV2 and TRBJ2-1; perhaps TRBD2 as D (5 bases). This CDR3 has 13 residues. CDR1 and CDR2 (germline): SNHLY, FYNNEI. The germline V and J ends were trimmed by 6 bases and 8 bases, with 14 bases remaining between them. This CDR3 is CASRPGSAYEQFF. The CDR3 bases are TGTGCCAGCAGGCCGGGTAGCGCATATGAGCAGTTCTTC.

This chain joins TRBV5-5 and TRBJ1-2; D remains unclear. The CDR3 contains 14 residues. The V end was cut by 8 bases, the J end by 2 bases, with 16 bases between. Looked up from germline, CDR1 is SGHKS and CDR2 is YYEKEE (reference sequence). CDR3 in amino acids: CASRRADRNYGYTF. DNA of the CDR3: TGTGCCAGTAGAAGGGCCGATAGAAACTATGGCTACACCTTC.

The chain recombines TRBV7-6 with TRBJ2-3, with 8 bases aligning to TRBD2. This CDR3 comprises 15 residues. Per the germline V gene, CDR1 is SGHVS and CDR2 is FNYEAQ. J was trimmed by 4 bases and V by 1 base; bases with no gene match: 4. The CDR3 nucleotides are TGTGCCAGCAGCTTAGGGACTAGCCAGTCAGATACGCAGTATTTT. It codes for CASSLGTSQSDTQYF. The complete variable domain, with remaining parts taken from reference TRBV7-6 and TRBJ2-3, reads GAGVSQSPRYKVTKRGQDVALRCDPISGHVSLYWYRQALGQGPEFLTYFNYEAQQDKSGLPNDRFSAERPEGSISTLTIQRTEQRDSAMYRCASSLGTSQSDTQYFGPGTRLTVL.

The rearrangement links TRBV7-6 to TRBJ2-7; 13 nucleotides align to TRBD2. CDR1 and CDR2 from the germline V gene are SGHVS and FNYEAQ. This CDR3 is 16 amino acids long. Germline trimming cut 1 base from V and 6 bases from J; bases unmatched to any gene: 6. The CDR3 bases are TGTGCCAGCAGCTTAGAGGCCACTAGCGGGAGGGTCGAGCAGTACTTC. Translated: CASSLEATSGRVEQYF.

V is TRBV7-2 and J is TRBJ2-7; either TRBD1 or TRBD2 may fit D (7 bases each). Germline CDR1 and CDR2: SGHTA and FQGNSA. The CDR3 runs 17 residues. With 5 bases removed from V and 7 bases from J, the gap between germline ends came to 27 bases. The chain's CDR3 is CASSPAGGAGVPWEQYF. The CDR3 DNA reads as TGTGCCAGCAGCCCCGCAGGGGGGGCCGGGGTCCCTTGGGAGCAGTACTTC.

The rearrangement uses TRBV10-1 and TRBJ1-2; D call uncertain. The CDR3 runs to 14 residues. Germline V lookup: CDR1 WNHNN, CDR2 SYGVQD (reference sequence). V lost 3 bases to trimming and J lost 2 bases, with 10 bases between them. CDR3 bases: TGCGCCAGCAGTGAATGGTGCAAGAACTATGGCTACACCTTC. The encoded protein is CASSEWCKNYGYTF.

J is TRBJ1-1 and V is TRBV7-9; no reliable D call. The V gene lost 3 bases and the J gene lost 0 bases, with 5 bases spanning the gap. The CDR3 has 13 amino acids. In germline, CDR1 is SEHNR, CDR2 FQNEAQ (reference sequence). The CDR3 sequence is CASSFQVNTEAFF. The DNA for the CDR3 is TGTGCCAGCAGCTTCCAGGTGAACACTGAAGCTTTCTTT.

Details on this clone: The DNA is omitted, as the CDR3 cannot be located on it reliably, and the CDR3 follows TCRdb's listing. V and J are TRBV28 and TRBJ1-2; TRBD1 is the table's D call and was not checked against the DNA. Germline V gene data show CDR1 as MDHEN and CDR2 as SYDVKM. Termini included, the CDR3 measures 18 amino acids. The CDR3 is CASSSSTGGGLLNYGYTF.

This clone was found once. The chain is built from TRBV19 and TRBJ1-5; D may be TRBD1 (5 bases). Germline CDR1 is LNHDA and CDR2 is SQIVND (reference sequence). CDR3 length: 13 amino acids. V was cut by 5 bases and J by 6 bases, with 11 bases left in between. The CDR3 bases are TGTGCCAGTAGTGGGGACGAAGGTCAGCCCCAGCATTTT. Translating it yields CASSGDEGQPQHF.

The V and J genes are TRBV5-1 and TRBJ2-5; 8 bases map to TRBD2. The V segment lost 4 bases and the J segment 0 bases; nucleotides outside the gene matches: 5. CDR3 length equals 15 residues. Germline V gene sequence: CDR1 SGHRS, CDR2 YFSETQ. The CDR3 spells CASSLVSGDQETQYF. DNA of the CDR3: TGCGCCAGCAGCCTAGTTAGCGGGGACCAAGAGACCCAGTACTTC.

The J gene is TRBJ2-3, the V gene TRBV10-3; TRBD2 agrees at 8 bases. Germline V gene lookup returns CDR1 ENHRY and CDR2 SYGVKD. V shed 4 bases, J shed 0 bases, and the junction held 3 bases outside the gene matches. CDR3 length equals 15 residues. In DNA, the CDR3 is TGTGCCATCAGTGGTTCTAGCGGGAGCACAGATACGCAGTATTTT. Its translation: CAISGSSGSTDTQYF.

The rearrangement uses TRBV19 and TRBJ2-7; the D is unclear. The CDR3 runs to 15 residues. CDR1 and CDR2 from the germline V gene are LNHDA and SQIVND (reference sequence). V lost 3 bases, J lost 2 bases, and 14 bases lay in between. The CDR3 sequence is CASSISRAETYEQYF. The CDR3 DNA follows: TGTGCCAGTAGTATCAGTCGGGCCGAGACCTACGAGCAGTACTTC.

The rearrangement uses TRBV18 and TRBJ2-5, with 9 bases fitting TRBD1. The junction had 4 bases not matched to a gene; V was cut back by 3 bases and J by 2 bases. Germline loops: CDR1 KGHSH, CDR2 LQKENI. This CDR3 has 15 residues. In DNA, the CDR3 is TGTGCCAGCTCACCCTCGACAGGGGGACAAGAGACCCAGTACTTC. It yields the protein CASSPSTGGQETQYF.

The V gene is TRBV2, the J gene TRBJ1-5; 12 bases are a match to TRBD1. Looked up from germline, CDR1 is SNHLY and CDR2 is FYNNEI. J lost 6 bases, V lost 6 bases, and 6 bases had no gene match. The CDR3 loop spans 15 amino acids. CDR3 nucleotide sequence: TGTGCCAGCAGGGCGGGGACAGGGGGCGGTCAGCCCCAGCATTTT. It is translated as CASRAGTGGGQPQHF.

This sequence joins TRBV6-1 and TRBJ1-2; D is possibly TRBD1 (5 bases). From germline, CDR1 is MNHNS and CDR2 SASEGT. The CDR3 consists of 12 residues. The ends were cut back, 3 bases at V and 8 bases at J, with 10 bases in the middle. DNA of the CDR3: TGTGCCAGCAGTGACAGGGTTATAGGCTACACCTTC. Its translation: CASSDRVIGYTF.

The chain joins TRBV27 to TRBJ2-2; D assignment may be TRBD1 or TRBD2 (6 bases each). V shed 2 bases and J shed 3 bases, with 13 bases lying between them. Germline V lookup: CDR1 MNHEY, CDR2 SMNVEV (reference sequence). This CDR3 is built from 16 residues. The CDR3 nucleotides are TGTGCCAGCAGTTTAATGGGGGGCGTGCACACCGGGGAGCTGTTTTTT. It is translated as CASSLMGGVHTGELFF.

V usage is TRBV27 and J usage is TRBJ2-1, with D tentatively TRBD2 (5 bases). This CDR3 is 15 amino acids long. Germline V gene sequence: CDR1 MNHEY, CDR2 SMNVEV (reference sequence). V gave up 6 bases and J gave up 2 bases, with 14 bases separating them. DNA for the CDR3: TGTGCCAGCAGGAAGCTGGACTCTCCCTACAATGAGCAGTTCTTC. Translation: CASRKLDSPYNEQFF.

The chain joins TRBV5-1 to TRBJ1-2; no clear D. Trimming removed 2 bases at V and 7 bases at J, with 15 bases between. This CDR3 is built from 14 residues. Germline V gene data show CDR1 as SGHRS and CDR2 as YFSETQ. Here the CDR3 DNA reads TGCGCCAGCAGCTTCGATGAGGGTGGCGGTGGCTACACCTTC. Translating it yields CASSFDEGGGGYTF.

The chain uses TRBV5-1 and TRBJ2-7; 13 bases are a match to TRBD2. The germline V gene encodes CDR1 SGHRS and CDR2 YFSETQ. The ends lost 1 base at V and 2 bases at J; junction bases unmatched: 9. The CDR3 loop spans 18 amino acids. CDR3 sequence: CASSLLSTSGRPTYEQYF. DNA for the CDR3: TGCGCCAGCAGCTTGCTGTCGACTAGCGGGAGGCCGACCTACGAGCAGTACTTC. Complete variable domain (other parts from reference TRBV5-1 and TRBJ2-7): KAGVTQTPRYLIKTRGQQVTLSCSPISGHRSVSWYQQTPGQGLQFLFEYFSETQRNKGNFPGRFSGRQFSNSRSEMNVSTLELGDSALYLCASSLLSTSGRPTYEQYFGPGTRLTVT.

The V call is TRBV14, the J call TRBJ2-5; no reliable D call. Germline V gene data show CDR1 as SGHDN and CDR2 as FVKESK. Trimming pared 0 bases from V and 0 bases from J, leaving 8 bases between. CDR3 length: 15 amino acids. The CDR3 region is CASSQELGYQETQYF. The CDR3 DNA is TGTGCCAGCAGCCAAGAGTTGGGGTACCAAGAGACCCAGTACTTC.